This section outlines one T cell receptor beta chain sequence together with its context. Its antigen is still unknown. The data were obtained in a study of T cell responses to AZD1222 COVID-19 vaccine. Study-wide findings and caveats: CD4 TCRs associated with vaccination spanned spike, dominating at 160-218 and 743-854. Spike-specific TCR repertoires showed rising breadth and depth after two AZD1222 doses. The donors showed a predominance of white British ancestry and of females, with possible underestimation of clonal diversity.

Here immunoSEQ multiplex PCR was the method, and the copy in TCRdb shows in-frame clones only, minus some. The sample records some 120,000 clones, 88% being singletons. Germline V gives CDR1 PRHDT, CDR2 FYEKMQ (reference sequence). V lost 6 bases to trimming and J lost 1 base; unmatched junction nucleotides: 9. The CDR3 runs to 16 residues. The sequences come from peripheral blood, collected on day 0 of MenACWY control vaccination. The chain recombines TRBV13 with TRBJ1-1; the match to TRBD1 covers 9 bases. The sequence derives from an adult in good health. For the CDR3, the DNA is TGTGCCAGCAGATACGAAACAGGGGGCAAGAACACTGAAGCTTTCTTT. This gives the protein CASRYETGGKNTEAFF.